One T cell receptor (beta chain) is described in this entry. What it recognizes is unknown. Libraries were prepared by immunoSEQ multiplex PCR; TCRdb keeps only in-frame clonotypes and omits some of them. Of 84,000 or so clones in the sample, roughly four fifths were seen once. This sample is drawn from a study of radiotherapy plus CTLA-4 blockade in lung cancer. Looking at the study overall: Disease control reached around 30%, with objective responses in 15% to 20%. Study-wide results and limits: Blood saw expansion of tumor-derived TCR clones after radiotherapy plus ipilimumab. Dynamics of early blood T cell clones, together with interferon-beta, were reportedly the best predictors of response.

The ends lost 4 bases at V and 2 bases at J; junction bases unmatched: 5. This CDR3 has 15 residues. Germline CDR1 SGHVS, CDR2 FQNEAQ. The rearrangement uses TRBV7-8 and TRBJ2-1; 7 bases line up with TRBD2. The TCR was taken from a human donor with non-small cell lung cancer that progressed on radiotherapy plus ipilimumab. This material consisted of peripheral blood, taken from a patient treated with radiotherapy plus ipilimumab. CDR3 protein: CASSSLAEAYNEQFF. DNA of the CDR3: TGTGCCAGCAGCTCTCTAGCGGAGGCCTACAATGAGCAGTTCTTC.